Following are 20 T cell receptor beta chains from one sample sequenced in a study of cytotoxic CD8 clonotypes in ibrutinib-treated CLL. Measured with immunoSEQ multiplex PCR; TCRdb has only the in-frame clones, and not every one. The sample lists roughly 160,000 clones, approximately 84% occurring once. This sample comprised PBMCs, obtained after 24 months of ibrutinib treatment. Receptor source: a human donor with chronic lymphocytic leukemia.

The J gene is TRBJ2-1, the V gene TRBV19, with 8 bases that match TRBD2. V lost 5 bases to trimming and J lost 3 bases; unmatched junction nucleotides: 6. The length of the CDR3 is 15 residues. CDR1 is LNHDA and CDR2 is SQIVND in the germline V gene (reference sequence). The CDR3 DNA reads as TGTGCCAGTAGTCCGGGGGGGCCGATCTACAATGAGCAGTTCTTC. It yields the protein CASSPGGPIYNEQFF.

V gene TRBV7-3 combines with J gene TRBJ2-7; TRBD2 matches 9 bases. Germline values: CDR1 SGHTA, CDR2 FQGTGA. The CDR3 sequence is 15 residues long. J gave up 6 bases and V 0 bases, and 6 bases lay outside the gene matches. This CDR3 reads CASSLTPAGGIEQYF. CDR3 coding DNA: TGTGCCAGCAGCTTAACGCCGGCGGGAGGGATCGAGCAGTACTTC. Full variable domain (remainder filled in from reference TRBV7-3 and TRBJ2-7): GAGVSQTPSNKVTEKGKYVELRCDPISGHTALYWYRQSLGQGPEFLIYFQGTGAADDSGLPNDRFFAVRPEGSVSTLKIQRTERGDSAVYLCASSLTPAGGIEQYFGPGTRLTVT.

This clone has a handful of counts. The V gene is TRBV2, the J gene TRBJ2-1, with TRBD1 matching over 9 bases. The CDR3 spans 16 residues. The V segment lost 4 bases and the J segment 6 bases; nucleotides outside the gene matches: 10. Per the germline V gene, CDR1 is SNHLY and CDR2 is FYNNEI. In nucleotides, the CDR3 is TGTGCCAGCAGTGTATTATCGGGACAGGGTCGCAATGAGCAGTTCTTC. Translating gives CASSVLSGQGRNEQFF.

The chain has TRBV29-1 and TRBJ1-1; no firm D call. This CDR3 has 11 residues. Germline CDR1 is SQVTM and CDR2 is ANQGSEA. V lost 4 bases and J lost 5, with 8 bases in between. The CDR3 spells CSVGRATEAFF. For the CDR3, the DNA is TGCAGCGTTGGGAGGGCGACTGAAGCTTTCTTT.

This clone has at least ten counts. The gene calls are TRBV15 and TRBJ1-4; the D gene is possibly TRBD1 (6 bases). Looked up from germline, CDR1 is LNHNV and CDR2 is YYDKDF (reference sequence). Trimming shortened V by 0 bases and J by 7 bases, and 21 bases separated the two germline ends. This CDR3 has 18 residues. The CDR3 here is CATSRDRPGRGDGEKLFF. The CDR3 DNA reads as TGTGCCACCAGCAGAGATAGGCCGGGTAGGGGGGACGGTGAAAAACTGTTTTTT.

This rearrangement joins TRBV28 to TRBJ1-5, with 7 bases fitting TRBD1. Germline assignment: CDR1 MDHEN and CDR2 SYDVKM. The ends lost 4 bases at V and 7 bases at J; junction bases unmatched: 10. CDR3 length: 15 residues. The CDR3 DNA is TGTGCCAGCAGTTGGGGGGACAGCCGCCAGCAGCCCCAGCATTTT. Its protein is CASSWGDSRQQPQHF.

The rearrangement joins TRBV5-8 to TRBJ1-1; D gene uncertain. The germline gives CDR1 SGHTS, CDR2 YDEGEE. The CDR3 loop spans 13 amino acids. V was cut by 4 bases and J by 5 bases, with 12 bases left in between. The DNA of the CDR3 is TGTGCCAGCAGCCCGGACCCTGGGACTGAAGCTTTCTTT. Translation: CASSPDPGTEAFF.

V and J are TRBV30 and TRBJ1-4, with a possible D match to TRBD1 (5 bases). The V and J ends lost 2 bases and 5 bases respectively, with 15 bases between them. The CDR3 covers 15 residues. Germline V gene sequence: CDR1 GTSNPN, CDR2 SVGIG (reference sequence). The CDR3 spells CAWSPPGLLNEKLFF. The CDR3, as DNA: TGTGCCTGGAGTCCCCCGGGACTGCTAAATGAAAAACTGTTTTTT. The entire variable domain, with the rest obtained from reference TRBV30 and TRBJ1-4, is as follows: SQTIHQWPATLVQPVGSPLSLECTVEGTSNPNLYWYRQAAGRGLQLLFYSVGIGQISSEVPQNLSASRPQDRQFILSSKKLLLSDSGFYLCAWSPPGLLNEKLFFGSGTQLSVL.

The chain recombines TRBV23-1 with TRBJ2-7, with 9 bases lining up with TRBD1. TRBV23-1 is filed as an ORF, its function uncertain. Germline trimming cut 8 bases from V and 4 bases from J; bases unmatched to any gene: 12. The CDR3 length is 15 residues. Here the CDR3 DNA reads TGCGCCAGCCCCCTTGCAGGACAGGGGAGGTACGAGCAGTACTTC. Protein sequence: CASPLAGQGRYEQYF.

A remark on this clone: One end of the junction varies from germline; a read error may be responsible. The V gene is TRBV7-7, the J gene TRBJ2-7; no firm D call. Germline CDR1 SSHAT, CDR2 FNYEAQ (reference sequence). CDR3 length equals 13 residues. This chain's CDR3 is CASSLGNDYEQYF. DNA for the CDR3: TGTGCTAGCAGCTTGGGGAATGACTACGAGCAGTACTTC.

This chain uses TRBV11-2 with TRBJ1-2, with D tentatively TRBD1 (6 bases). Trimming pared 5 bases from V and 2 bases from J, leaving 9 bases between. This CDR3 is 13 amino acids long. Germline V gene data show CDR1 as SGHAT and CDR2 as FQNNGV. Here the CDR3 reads CASSLQGNYGYTF. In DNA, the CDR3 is TGTGCCAGCAGCCTACAGGGAAACTATGGCTACACCTTC.

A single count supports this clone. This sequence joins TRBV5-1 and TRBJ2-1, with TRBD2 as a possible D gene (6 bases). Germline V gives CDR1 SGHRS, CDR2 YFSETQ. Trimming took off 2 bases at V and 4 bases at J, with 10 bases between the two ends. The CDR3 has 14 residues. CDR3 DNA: TGCGCCAGCAGCTTCGGAGGGCCATACAATGAGCAGTTCTTC. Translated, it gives CASSFGGPYNEQFF.

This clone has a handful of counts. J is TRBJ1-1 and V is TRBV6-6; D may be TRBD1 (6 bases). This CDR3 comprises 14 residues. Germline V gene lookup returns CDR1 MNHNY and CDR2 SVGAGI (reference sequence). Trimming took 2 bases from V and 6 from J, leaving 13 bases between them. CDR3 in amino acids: CASSYGAGDSEAFF. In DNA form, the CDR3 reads TGTGCCAGCAGTTACGGCGCAGGGGATTCTGAAGCTTTCTTT.

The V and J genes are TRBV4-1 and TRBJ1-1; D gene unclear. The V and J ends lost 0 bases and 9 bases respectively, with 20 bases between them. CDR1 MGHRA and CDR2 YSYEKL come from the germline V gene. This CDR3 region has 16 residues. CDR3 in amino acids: CASSQDSRPDGRKAFF. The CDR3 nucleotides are TGCGCCAGCAGCCAAGATAGCCGGCCAGACGGTCGGAAAGCTTTCTTT.

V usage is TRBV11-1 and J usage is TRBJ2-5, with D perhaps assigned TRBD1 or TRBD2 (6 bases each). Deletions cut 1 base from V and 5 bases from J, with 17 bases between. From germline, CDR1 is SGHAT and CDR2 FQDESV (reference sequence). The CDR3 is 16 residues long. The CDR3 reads CASSLGGGTLGETQYF. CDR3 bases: TGTGCCAGCAGCTTAGGAGGGGGGACCCTCGGGGAGACCCAGTACTTC.

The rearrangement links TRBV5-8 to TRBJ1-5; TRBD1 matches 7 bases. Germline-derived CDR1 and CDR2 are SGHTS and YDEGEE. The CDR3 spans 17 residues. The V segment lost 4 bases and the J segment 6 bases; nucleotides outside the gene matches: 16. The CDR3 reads CASSRLLTGALSQPQHF. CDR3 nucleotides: TGTGCCAGCAGCCGACTCCTTACAGGGGCGTTGAGTCAGCCCCAGCATTTT. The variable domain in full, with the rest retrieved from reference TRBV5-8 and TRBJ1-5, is EAGVTQSPTHLIKTRGQQATLRCSPISGHTSVYWYQQALGLGLQFLLWYDEGEERNRGNFPPRFSGRQFPNYSSELNVNALELEDSALYLCASSRLLTGALSQPQHFGDGTRLSIL.

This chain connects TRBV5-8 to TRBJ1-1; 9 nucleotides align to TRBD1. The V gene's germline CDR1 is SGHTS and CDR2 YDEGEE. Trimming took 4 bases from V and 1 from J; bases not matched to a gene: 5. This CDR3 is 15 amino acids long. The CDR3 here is CASSIGDRENTEAFF. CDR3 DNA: TGTGCCAGCAGCATCGGGGACAGGGAGAACACTGAAGCTTTCTTT.

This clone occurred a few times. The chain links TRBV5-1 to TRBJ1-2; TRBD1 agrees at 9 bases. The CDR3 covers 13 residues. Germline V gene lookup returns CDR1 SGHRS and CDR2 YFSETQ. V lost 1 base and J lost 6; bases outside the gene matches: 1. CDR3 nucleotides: TGCGCCAGCAGCTTGACAGGGGGCAATGGCTACACCTTC. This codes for CASSLTGGNGYTF.

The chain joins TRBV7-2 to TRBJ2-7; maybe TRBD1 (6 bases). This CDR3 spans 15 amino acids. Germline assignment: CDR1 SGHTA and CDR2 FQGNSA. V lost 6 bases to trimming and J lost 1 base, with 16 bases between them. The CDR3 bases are TGTGCCAGCAGACCGGGACACTCCATTTCCTACGAGCAGTACTTC. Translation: CASRPGHSISYEQYF.

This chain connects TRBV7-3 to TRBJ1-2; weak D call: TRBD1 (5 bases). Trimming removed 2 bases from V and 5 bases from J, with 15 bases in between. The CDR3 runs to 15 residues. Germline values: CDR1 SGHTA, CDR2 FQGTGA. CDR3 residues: CASSLGEKGRYGYTF. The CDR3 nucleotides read TGTGCCAGCAGCTTAGGGGAGAAGGGGCGGTATGGCTACACCTTC.